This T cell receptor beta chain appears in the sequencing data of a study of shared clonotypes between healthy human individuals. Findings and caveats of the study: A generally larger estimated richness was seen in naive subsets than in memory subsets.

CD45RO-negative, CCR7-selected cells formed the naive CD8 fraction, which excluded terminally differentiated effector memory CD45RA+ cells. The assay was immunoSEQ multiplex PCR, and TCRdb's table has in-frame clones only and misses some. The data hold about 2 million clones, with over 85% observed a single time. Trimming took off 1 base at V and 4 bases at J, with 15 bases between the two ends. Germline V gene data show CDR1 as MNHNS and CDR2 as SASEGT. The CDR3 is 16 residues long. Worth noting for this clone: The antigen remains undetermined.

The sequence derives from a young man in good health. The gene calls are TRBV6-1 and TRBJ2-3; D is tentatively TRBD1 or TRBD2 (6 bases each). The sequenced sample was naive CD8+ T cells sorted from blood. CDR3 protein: CASSEVGAGLADTQYF. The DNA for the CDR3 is TGTGCCAGCAGTGAAGTGGGGGCGGGGTTGGCAGATACGCAGTATTTT.